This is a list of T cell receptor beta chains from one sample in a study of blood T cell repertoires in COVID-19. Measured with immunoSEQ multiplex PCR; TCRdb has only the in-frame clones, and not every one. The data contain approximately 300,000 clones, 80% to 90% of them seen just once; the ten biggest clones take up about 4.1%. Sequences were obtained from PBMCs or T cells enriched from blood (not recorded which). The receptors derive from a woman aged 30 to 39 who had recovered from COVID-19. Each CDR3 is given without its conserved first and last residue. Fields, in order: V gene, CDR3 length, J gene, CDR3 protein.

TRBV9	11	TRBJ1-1	ASSVVSNTEAF
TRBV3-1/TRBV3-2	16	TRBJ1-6	ASSQRLFSGRGSSPLH
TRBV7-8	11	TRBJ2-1	ASSLPGANEQF
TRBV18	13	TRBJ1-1	ASSPAHHRNTEAF
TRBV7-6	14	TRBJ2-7	ASSSTYDRGRGEQY
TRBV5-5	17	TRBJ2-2	ASSLGPLTSGTNTGELF
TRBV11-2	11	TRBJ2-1	ASSFPLYNEQF
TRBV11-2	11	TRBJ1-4	ASSLGGNEKLF
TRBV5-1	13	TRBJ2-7	ASSLEAGTGYEQY
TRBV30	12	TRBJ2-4	AWSGVGTTFIQY
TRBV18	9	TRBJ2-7	ASSPEGFQY
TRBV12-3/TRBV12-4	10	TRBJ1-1	ASGVSGNKAF
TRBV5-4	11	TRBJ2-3	ASSWDYSDTQY
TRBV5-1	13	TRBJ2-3	ASSLAGGQADTQY
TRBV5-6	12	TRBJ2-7	ASMIRRVIAEQY
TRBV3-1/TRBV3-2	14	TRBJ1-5	ASSQDGGTGNQPQH
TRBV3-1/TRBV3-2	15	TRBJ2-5	ASSQPLWDREQETQY
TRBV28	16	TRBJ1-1	ASSLSHIRGWGNTEAF
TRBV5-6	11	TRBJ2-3	ASSWDRRNTQY
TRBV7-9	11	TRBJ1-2	ASSLGGAYGYT
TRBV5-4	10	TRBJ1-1	ASGTGESEAF
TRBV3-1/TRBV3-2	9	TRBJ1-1	ASSQDRQAF
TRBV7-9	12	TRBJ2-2	ASSLGLHTGELF
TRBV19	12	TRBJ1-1	ASSLTGTNTEAF
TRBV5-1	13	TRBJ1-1	ASSLGGLTNTEAF
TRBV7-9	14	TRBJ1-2	ASSTLRLRLLSGYT
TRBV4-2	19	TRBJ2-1	ASSQKTPANPGTSAYNEQF
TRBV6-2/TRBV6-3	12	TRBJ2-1	ASSGTGGADEQF
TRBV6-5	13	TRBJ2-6	ASSPQDSGANVLT
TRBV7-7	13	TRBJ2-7	ASSMRAGLPYEQY
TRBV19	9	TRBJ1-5	ASTSGQPQH
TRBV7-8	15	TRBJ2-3	ASSLIAGERREDTQY
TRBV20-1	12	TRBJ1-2	SASMGGQGYGYT
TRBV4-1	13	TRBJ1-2	ASSQVSRANYGYT
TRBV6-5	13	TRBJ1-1	ASSWTGAGDTEAF
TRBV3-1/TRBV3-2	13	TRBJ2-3	ASSPSGGRTDTQY
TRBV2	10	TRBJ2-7	ASRGTVYEQY
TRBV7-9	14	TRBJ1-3	ASSLGTLSSGNTIY
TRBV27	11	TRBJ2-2	ASSFGRTGELF
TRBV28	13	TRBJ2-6	ASSTTGFGANVLT
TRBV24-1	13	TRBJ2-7	ATSTGLADSYEQY
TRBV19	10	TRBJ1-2	ASSIGADGYT
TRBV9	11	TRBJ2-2	ASSSVATGELF
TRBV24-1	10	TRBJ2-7	ATRDSNYEQY
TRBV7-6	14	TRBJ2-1	ASSLEVPSTYNEQF
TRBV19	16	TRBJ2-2	ASSIDSVAGTNTGELF